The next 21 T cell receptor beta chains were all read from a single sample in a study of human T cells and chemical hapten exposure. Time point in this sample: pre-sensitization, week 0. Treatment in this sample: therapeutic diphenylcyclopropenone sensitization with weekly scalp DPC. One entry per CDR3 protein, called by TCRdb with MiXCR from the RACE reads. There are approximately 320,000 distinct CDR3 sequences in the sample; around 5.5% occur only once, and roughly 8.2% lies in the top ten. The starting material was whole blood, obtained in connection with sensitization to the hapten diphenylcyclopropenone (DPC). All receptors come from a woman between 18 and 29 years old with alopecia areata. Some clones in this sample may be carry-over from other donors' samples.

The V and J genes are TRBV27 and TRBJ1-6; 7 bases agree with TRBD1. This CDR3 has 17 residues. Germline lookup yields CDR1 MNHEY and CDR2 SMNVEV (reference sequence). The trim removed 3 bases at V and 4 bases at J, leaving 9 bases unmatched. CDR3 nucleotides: TGTGCCAGCAGTTTGGCCACTACAGGGGTTTATAATTCACCCCTCCACTTT. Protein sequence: CASSLATTGVYNSPLHF.

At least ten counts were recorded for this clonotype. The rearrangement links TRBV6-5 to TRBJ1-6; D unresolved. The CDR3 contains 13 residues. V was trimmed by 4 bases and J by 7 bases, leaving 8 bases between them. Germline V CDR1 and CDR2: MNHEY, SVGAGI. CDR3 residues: CASSFGGNSPLHF. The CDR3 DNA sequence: TGTGCCAGCAGTTTCGGCGGCAATTCACCCCTCCACTTT.

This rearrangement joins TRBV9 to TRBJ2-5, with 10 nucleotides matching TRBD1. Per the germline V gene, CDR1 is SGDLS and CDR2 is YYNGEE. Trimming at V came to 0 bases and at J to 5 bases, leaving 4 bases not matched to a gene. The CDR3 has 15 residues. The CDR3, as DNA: TGTGCCAGCAGCGTAGTGGGACAGGGGTATGAGACCCAGTACTTC. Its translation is CASSVVGQGYETQYF.

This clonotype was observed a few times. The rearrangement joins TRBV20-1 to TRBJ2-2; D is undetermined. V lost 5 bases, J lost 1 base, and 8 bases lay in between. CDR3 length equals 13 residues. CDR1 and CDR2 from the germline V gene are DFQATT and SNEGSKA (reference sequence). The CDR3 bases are TGCAGTGCTTGGACGGGGAACACCGGGGAGCTGTTTTTT. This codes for CSAWTGNTGELFF.

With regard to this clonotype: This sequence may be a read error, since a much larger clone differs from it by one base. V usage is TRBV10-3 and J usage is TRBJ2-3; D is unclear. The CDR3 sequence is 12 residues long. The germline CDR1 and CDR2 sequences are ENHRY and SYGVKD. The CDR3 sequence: CAVSEIGDTQYF. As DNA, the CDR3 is TGTGCCGTCAGTGAGATCGGGGATACGCAGTATTTT.

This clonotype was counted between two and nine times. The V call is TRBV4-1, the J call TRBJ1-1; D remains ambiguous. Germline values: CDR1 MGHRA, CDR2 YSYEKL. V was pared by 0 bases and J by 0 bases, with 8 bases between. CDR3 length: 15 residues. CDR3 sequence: CASSQDNLMNTEAFF. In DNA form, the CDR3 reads TGCGCCAGCAGCCAAGATAATCTAATGAACACTGAAGCTTTCTTT.

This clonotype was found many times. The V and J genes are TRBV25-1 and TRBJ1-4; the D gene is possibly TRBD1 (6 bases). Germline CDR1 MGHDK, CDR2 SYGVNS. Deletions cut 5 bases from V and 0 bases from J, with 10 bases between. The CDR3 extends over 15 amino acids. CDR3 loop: CASSPEGATNEKLFF. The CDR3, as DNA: TGTGCCAGCAGTCCGGAGGGGGCAACTAATGAAAAACTGTTTTTT.

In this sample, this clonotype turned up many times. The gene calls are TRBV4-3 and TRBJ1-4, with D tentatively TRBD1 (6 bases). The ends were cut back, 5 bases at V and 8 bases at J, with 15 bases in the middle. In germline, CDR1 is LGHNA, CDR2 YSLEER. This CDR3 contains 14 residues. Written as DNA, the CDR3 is TGCGCCAGCAGCACGGGACAACTTAGCGAAAAACTGTTTTTT. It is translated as CASSTGQLSEKLFF.

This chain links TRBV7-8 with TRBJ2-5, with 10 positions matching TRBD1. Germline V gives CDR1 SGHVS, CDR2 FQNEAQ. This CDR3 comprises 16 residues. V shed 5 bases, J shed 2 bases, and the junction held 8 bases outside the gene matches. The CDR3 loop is CASSPQPGQGQETQYF. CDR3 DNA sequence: TGTGCCAGCAGCCCCCAACCGGGACAGGGGCAAGAGACCCAGTACTTC.

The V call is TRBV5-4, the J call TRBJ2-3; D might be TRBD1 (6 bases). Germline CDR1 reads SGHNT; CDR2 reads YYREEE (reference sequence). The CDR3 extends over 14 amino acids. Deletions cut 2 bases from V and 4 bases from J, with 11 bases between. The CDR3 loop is CASSLQGSSDTQYF. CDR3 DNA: TGTGCCAGCAGCTTACAGGGTTCGTCAGATACGCAGTATTTT.

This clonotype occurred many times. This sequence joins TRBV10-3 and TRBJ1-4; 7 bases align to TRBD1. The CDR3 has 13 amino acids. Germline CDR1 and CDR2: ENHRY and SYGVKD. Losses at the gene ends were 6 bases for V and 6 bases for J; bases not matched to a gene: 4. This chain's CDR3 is CAIRGTEDEKLFF. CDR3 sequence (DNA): TGTGCCATCAGGGGGACAGAGGATGAAAAACTGTTTTTT.

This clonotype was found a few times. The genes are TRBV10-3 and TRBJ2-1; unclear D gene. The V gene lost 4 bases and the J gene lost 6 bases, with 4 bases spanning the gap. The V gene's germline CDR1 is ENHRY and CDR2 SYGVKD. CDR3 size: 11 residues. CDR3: CAISAGNEQFF. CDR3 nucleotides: TGTGCCATCAGTGCTGGCAATGAGCAGTTCTTC.

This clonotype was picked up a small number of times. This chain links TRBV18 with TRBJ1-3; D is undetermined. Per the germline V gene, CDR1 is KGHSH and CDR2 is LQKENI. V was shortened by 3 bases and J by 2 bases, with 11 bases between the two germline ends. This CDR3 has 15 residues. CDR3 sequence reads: CASSPDPDPGNTIYF. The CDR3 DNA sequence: TGTGCCAGCTCACCGGACCCCGACCCTGGAAACACCATATATTTT.

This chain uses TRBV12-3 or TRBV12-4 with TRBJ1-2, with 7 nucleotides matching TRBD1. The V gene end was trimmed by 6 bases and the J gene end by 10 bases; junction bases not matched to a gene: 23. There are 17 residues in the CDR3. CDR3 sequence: CASRTPRGGLRAPYYTF. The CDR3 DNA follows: TGTGCCAGCAGAACGCCCAGGGGGGGGTTGCGGGCCCCATACTACACCTTC.

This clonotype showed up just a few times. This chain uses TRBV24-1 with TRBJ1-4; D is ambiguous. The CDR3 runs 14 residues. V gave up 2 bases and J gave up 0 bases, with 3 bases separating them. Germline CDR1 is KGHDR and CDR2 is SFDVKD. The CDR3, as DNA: TGTGCCACCAGTGATTCATCAACTAATGAAAAACTGTTTTTT. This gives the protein CATSDSSTNEKLFF.

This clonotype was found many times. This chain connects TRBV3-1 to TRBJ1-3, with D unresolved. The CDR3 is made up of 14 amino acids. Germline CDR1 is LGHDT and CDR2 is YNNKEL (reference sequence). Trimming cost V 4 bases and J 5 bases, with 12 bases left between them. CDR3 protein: CASSPLGTRNTIYF. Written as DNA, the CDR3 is TGTGCCAGCAGCCCCCTGGGAACCCGAAACACCATATATTTT.

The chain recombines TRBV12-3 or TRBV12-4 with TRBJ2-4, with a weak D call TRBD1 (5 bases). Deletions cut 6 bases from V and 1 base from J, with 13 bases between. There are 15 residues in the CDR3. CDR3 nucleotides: TGTGCCAGCAGCCAGGGCCAATGGGCCAAAAACATTCAGTACTTC. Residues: CASSQGQWAKNIQYF.

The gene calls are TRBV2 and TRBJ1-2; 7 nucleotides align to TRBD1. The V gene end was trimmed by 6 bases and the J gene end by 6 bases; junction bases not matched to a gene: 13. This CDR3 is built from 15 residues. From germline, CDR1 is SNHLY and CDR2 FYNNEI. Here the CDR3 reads CASSQSGQTKNGYTF. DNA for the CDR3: TGTGCCAGCAGCCAATCGGGACAGACTAAAAATGGCTACACCTTC.

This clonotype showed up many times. The CDR3 loop reads CASRQARDNTEAFF. The CDR3 bases are TGTGCCAGCAGACAAGCTCGGGACAACACTGAAGCTTTCTTT. The J gene is TRBJ1-1, the V gene TRBV6-2 or TRBV6-3, with D perhaps matching TRBD1 (5 bases). V shed 6 bases and J shed 2 bases, with 13 bases lying between them. The germline V gene has CDR1 MNHEY and CDR2 SVGEGT. This CDR3 spans 14 amino acids.

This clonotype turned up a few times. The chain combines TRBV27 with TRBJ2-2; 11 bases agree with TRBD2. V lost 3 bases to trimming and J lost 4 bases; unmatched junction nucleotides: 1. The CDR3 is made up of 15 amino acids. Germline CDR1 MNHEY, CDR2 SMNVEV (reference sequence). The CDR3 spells CASSFSGGATGELFF. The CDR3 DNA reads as TGTGCCAGCAGTTTTAGCGGGGGGGCCACCGGGGAGCTGTTTTTT.

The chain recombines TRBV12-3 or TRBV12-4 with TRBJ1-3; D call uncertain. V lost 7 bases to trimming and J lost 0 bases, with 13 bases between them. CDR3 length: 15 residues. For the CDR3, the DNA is TGTGCCAGCACCCCCGCGGGTGGCTCTGGAAACACCATATATTTT. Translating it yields CASTPAGGSGNTIYF.